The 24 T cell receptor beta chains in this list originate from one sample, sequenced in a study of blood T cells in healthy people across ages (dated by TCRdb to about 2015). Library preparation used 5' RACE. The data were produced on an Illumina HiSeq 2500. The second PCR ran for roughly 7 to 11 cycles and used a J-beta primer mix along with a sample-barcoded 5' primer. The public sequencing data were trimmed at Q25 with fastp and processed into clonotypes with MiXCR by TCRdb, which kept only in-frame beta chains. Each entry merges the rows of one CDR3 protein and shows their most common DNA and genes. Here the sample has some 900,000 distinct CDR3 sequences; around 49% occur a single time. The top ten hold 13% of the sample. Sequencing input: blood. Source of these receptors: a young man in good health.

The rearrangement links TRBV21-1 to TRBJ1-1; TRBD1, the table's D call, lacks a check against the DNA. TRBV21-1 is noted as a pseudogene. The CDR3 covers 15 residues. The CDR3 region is CASSTWTADHIEAFF. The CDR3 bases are TGTGCCAGCAGTACCTGGACAGCTGATCACATTGAAGCTTTCTTT.

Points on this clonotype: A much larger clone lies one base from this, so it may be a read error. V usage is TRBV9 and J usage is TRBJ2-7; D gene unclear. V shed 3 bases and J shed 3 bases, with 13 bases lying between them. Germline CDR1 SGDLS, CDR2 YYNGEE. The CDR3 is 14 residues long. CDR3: CASSAVDWDYEQYF. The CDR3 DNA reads TGTGCCAGCAGCGCAGTAGACTGGGACTACGAGCAGTACTTC.

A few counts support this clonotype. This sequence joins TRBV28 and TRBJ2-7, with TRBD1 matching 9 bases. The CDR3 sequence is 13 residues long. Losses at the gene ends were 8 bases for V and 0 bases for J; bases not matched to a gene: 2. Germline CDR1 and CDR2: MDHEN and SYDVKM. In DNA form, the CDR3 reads TGTGCCAGCGGGACAGGGCACTCCTACGAGCAGTACTTC. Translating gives CASGTGHSYEQYF.

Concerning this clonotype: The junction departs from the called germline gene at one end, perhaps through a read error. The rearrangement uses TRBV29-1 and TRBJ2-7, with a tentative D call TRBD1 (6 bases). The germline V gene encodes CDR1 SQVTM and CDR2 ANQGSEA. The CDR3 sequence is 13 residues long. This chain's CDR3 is CSVAPAGAYGQYF. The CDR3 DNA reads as TGCAGCGTTGCGCCGGCAGGGGCCTACGGGCAGTACTTC.

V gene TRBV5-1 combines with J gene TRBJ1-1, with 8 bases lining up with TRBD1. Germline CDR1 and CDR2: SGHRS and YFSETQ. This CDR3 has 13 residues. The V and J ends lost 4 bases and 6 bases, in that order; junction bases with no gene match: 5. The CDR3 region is CASSVGQEAEAFF. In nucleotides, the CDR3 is TGCGCCAGCAGCGTGGGACAGGAGGCTGAAGCTTTCTTT.

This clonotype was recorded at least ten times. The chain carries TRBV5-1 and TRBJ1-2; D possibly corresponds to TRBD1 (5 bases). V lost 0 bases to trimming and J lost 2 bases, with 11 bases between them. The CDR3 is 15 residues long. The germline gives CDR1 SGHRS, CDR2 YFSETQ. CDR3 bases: TGCGCCAGCAGCTTGGCGGCGGGACCCAACTATGGCTACACCTTC. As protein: CASSLAAGPNYGYTF.

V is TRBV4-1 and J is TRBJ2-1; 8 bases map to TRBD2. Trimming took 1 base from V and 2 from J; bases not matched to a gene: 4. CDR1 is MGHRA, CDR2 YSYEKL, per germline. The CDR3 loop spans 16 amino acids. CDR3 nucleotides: TGCGCCAGCAGCCAAGGAACGGGGGGGACCTACAATGAGCAGTTCTTC. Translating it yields CASSQGTGGTYNEQFF.

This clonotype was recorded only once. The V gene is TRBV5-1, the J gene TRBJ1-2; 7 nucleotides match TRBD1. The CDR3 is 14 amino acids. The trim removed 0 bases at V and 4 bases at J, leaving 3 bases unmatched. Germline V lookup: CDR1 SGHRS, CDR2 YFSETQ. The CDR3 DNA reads TGCGCCAGCAGCTTGGAATCAGGGGGCTATGGCTACACCTTC. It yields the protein CASSLESGGYGYTF.

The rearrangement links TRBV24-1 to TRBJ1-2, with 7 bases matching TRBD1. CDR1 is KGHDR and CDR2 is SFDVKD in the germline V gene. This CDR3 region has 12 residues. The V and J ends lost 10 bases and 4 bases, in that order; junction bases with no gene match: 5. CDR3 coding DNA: TGTGCCACTAGCTCAGGGGGCTATGGCTACACCTTC. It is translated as CATSSGGYGYTF.

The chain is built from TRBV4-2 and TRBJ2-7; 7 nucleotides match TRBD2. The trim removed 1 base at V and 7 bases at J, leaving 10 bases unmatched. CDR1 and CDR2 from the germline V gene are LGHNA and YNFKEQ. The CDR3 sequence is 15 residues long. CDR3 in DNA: TGTGCCAGCAGCCAAGGGAGGGAGAGGGGAGGGGAGCAGTACTTC. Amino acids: CASSQGRERGGEQYF.

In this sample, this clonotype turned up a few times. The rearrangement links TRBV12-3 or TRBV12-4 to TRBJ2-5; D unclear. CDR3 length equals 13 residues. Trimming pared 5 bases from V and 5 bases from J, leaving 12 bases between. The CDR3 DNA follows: TGTGCCAGCAGTGCCGCGGTGAGGGAGACCCAGTACTTC. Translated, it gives CASSAAVRETQYF.

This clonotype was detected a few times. For the CDR3, the DNA is TGTGCCAGCAGTTTACAGGGGATAGGAGAAAAACTGTTTTTT. It encodes CASSLQGIGEKLFF. This chain connects TRBV27 to TRBJ1-4, with D perhaps TRBD1 (6 bases). Germline loops: CDR1 MNHEY, CDR2 SMNVEV (reference sequence). This CDR3 region has 14 residues. V was cut by 2 bases and J by 8 bases, with 12 bases left in between.

This CDR3 is CASSTQWPGQGWYF. The CDR3 nucleotides are TGCGCCAGCAGCACACAATGGCCGGGACAGGGGTGGTACTTC. This chain joins TRBV4-1 and TRBJ2-5, with 10 bases lining up with TRBD1. CDR3 length: 14 amino acids. V shed 5 bases, J shed 13 bases, and the junction held 13 bases outside the gene matches. In germline, CDR1 is MGHRA, CDR2 YSYEKL.

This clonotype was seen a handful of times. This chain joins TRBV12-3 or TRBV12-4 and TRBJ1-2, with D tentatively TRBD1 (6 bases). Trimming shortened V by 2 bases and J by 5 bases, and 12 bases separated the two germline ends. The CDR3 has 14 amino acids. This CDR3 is CASSLQGRGYGYTF. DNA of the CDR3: TGTGCCAGCAGTTTACAGGGCAGGGGTTATGGCTACACCTTC.

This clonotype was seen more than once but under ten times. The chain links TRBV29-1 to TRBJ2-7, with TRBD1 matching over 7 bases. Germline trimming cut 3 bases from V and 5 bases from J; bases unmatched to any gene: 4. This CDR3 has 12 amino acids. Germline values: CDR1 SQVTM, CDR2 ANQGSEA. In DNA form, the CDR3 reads TGCAGCGTTGACCAAACAGGGGACGAGCAGTACTTC. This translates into CSVDQTGDEQYF.

The DNA for the CDR3 is TGTGCCAGCAGTTTAGAGACGTCAATCCGGGAAAAACTGTTTTTT. Protein product: CASSLETSIREKLFF. V and J are TRBV12-3 or TRBV12-4 and TRBJ1-4; no definite D call. This CDR3 is built from 15 residues. V was trimmed by 1 base and J by 8 bases, leaving 14 bases between them.

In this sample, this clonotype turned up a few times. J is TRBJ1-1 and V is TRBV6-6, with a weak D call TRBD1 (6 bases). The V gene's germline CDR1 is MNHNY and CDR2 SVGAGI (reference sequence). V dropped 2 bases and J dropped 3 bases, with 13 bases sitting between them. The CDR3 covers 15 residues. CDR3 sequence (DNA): TGTGCCAGCAGTTACCCCAGGACAGAGGACACTGAAGCTTTCTTT. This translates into CASSYPRTEDTEAFF.

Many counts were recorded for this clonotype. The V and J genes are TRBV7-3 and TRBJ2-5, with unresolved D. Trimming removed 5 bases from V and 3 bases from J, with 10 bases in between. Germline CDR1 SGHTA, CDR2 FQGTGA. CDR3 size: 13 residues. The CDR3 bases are TGTGCCAGCAGCCCGAACATGAAAGAGACCCAGTACTTC. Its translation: CASSPNMKETQYF.

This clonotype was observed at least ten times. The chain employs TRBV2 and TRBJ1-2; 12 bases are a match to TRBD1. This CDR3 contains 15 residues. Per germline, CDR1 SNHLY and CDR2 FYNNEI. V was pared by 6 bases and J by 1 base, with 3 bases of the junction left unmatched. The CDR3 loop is CASSRDRGRNYGYTF. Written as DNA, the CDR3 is TGTGCCAGCAGCCGGGACAGGGGGCGTAACTATGGCTACACCTTC.

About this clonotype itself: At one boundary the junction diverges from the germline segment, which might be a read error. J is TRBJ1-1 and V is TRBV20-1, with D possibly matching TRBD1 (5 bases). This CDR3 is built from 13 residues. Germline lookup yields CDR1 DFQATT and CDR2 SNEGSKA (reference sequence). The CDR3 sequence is CSARDPPGAEAFF. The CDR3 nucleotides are TGTAGTGCTAGAGATCCGCCGGGGGCTGAAGCTTTCTTT.

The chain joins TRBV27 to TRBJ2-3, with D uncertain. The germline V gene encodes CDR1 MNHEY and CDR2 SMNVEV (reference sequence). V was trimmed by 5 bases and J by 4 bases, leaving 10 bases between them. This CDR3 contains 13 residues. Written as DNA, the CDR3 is TGTGCCAGCAGTGTCTATAGCCCAGATACGCAGTATTTT. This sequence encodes CASSVYSPDTQYF.

The CDR3 loop reads CASSQVDGNIQYF. For the CDR3, the DNA is TGTGCCAGCAGCCAAGTCGACGGAAACATTCAGTACTTC. The chain recombines TRBV14 with TRBJ2-4; no clear D gene. Trimming stripped 1 base from V and 6 bases from J, with 7 bases between. Per germline, CDR1 SGHDN and CDR2 FVKESK. This CDR3 spans 13 amino acids.

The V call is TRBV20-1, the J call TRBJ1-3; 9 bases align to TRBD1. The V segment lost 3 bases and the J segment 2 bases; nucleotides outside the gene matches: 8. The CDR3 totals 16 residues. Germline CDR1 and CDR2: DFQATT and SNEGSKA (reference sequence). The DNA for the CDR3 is TGCAGTGCTAGTCGCGAGACAGGGGGAACTGGAAACACCATATATTTT. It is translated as CSASRETGGTGNTIYF.

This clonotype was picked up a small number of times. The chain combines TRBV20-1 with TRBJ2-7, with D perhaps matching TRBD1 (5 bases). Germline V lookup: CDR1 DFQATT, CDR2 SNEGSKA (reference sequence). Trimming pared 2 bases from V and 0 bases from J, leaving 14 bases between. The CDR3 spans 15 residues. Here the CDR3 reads CSARSRQGYSYEQYF. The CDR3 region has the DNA TGCAGTGCTAGATCGCGGCAGGGATACTCCTACGAGCAGTACTTC.